This T cell receptor (beta chain) appears in the sequencing data of a study of blood T cell repertoires in COVID-19. Overall study: T cells, B-cell-depleted T cells, or PBMCs supplied cDNA or gDNA.

Per the study methods: Amplifying reference gene primers gave estimates of nucleated cell counts. Some clones are missing from TCRdb's copy, which holds only in-frame ones; the method was immunoSEQ multiplex PCR. V and J calls and clone size are those listed in that table; D and trimming were worked out from the DNA. The profile shows roughly 300,000 clones, approximately 83% of them singletons. The study assigned cohorts using participant-reported clinical history. This sequence was found in a woman aged 35 to 49 with acute COVID-19. The specimen sequenced was PBMCs or T cells enriched from blood (not recorded which).

The CDR3: CASSSHRVAGNTIYF. CDR3 coding DNA: TGTGCCAGCAGCTCCCACAGGGTGGCAGGAAACACCATATATTTT. J is TRBJ1-3 and V is TRBV5-5; possibly TRBD1 for D (6 bases). This CDR3 has 15 amino acids. From germline, CDR1 is SGHKS and CDR2 YYEKEE (reference sequence). V lost 3 bases and J 4 bases, leaving 14 bases between the germline ends.